A selection of T cell receptor beta chains follows, all from one sample in a study of identical twins. TCRdb re-analysed the 5' RACE reads in MiXCR, keeping a single row per CDR3 protein. The data show about 460,000 distinct CDR3 sequences, 13% to 15% seen once. A further study also used this sample, focusing on yellow fever vaccine responses in identical twins.

What was sequenced was CD4+ T cells sorted from blood. The receptors come from a woman aged 18-35 years in good health. Each CDR3 is given with its conserved first and last residue. Each record gives: D gene, J gene, clone size, V gene, CDR3 DNA, CDR3 protein. The D gene is left open where the match is weak. A clone size is listed for some rows: how often the clone was seen (once, few, many), or a class if it is expanded.

D gene: NA; J gene: TRBJ2-1; clone size: few; V gene: TRBV12-3/TRBV12-4; CDR3 DNA: TGTGCCAGCAGTTTACAACTTTCGAATGAGCAGTTCTTC; CDR3 protein: CASSLQLSNEQFF
D gene: TRBD2; J gene: TRBJ2-1; clone size: few; V gene: TRBV20-1; CDR3 DNA: TGCAGTGCCCACGGACTAGCGGAATACAATGAGCAGTTCTTC; CDR3 protein: CSAHGLAEYNEQFF
D gene: NA; J gene: TRBJ1-5; clone size: many; V gene: TRBV6-1; CDR3 DNA: TGTGCCAGCAGCCGGACAGTCTCCAACAATCAGCCCCAGCATTTT; CDR3 protein: CASSRTVSNNQPQHF
D gene: NA; J gene: TRBJ1-1; clone size: NA; V gene: TRBV5-1; CDR3 DNA: TGCGCCAGCAGCTCGGATGGGGCGGGAGGTGAAGCTTTCTTT; CDR3 protein: CASSSDGAGGEAFF
D gene: TRBD1; J gene: TRBJ1-1; clone size: few; V gene: TRBV15; CDR3 DNA: TGTGCCACCAGCAGCGGACAGGGGGACACTGAAGCTTTCTTT; CDR3 protein: CATSSGQGDTEAFF
D gene: NA; J gene: TRBJ1-2; clone size: few; V gene: TRBV20-1; CDR3 DNA: TGCAGTGCTAGGGCCCGGGACTTCGGAGATTTC; CDR3 protein: CSARARDFGDF
D gene: TRBD2; J gene: TRBJ2-5; clone size: NA; V gene: TRBV11-2; CDR3 DNA: TGTGCCAGCAGCACGAGACCGGGACTAGCGGGAGTGGGTAAAGAGACCCAGTACTTC; CDR3 protein: CASSTRPGLAGVGKETQYF
D gene: NA; J gene: TRBJ2-2; clone size: many; V gene: TRBV6-5; CDR3 DNA: TGTGCCAGCAGTTACGTAGGGCCGCCGTCGTTTACGGAGCTGTTTTTT; CDR3 protein: CASSYVGPPSFTELFF
D gene: NA; J gene: TRBJ2-1; clone size: NA; V gene: TRBV12-3/TRBV12-4; CDR3 DNA: TGTGCCAGCAGCCAGATGTCCTACAATGAGCAGTTCTTC; CDR3 protein: CASSQMSYNEQFF
D gene: NA; J gene: TRBJ2-7; clone size: few; V gene: TRBV6-2/TRBV6-3; CDR3 DNA: TGTGCCAGCAGTTGGTCCCTCCAGACGGGCGAGCAGTACTTC; CDR3 protein: CASSWSLQTGEQYF
D gene: NA; J gene: TRBJ2-2; clone size: few; V gene: TRBV3-1; CDR3 DNA: TGTGCCAGCAGCCAAGGGATGGGCCTAGATTATGCCGGGGAGCTGTTTTTT; CDR3 protein: CASSQGMGLDYAGELFF
D gene: NA; J gene: TRBJ1-1; clone size: NA; V gene: TRBV6-1; CDR3 DNA: TGTGCTACCTCCGGGACCACGTTAAACACTGAAGCTTTCTTT; CDR3 protein: CATSGTTLNTEAFF
D gene: NA; J gene: TRBJ1-2; clone size: NA; V gene: TRBV7-3; CDR3 DNA: TGTGCCAGCAGCTTATACTCGGGAGGGTATGGCTACACCTTC; CDR3 protein: CASSLYSGGYGYTF
D gene: NA; J gene: TRBJ2-6; clone size: few; V gene: TRBV28; CDR3 DNA: TGTGCCAGCAGTCCCCCGGCTGGGCAGTACTCTGGGGCCAACGTCCTGACTTTC; CDR3 protein: CASSPPAGQYSGANVLTF
D gene: TRBD1; J gene: TRBJ2-7; clone size: NA; V gene: TRBV4-1; CDR3 DNA: TGCGCCAGCAGCCAAGTGGGACAGGGGTACGAGCAGTACTTC; CDR3 protein: CASSQVGQGYEQYF
D gene: NA; J gene: TRBJ2-2; clone size: NA; V gene: TRBV12-3/TRBV12-4; CDR3 DNA: TGTGCCAGCAGTAGGACCCCTAGAACCGGGGAGCTGTTTTTT; CDR3 protein: CASSRTPRTGELFF
D gene: NA; J gene: TRBJ2-3; clone size: few; V gene: TRBV11-2; CDR3 DNA: TGTGCCAGCAGCTTAGGGATCGGCCCCAGGGATACGCAGTATTTT; CDR3 protein: CASSLGIGPRDTQYF
D gene: TRBD2; J gene: TRBJ2-7; clone size: few; V gene: TRBV20-1; CDR3 DNA: TGCAGTGCGCAAACACTAGCGGGGCAGAACGAGCAGTACTTC; CDR3 protein: CSAQTLAGQNEQYF
D gene: TRBD2; J gene: TRBJ2-1; clone size: NA; V gene: TRBV29-1; CDR3 DNA: TGCAGCGCGGGACTAGCTCATGAGCAGTTCTTC; CDR3 protein: CSAGLAHEQFF
D gene: NA; J gene: TRBJ1-2; clone size: NA; V gene: TRBV7-8; CDR3 DNA: TGTGCCAGCAGCTACGGGCGGAGGGTCAACTATGGCTACACCTTC; CDR3 protein: CASSYGRRVNYGYTF
D gene: NA; J gene: TRBJ2-3; clone size: few; V gene: TRBV24-1; CDR3 DNA: TGTGCCACCAGCATGGGTGGGACTAGCACAGATACGCAGTATTTT; CDR3 protein: CATSMGGTSTDTQYF
D gene: NA; J gene: TRBJ2-7; clone size: NA; V gene: TRBV10-3; CDR3 DNA: TGTGCCATCAGTGTAGACAGGCCCTACGAGCAGTACTTC; CDR3 protein: CAISVDRPYEQYF
D gene: TRBD2; J gene: TRBJ2-5; clone size: NA; V gene: TRBV7-8; CDR3 DNA: TGTGCCAGCAGGACTTATCGGACTAGCGGGGTGGAGACCCAGTACTTC; CDR3 protein: CASRTYRTSGVETQYF
D gene: NA; J gene: TRBJ2-7; clone size: NA; V gene: TRBV20-1; CDR3 DNA: TGCAGTGCTAGAGATCCGGGAGCGTCCTACGAGCAGTACTTC; CDR3 protein: CSARDPGASYEQYF
D gene: TRBD1; J gene: TRBJ2-1; clone size: NA; V gene: TRBV9; CDR3 DNA: TGTGCCAGCAGCGGAGGGACCGGGACAGGGAACAATGAGCAGTTCTTC; CDR3 protein: CASSGGTGTGNNEQFF
D gene: TRBD2; J gene: TRBJ2-7; clone size: few; V gene: TRBV4-3; CDR3 DNA: TGCGCCAGCAGCCAAGATCTCACTAGCGGGAGCTACGAGCAGTACTTC; CDR3 protein: CASSQDLTSGSYEQYF